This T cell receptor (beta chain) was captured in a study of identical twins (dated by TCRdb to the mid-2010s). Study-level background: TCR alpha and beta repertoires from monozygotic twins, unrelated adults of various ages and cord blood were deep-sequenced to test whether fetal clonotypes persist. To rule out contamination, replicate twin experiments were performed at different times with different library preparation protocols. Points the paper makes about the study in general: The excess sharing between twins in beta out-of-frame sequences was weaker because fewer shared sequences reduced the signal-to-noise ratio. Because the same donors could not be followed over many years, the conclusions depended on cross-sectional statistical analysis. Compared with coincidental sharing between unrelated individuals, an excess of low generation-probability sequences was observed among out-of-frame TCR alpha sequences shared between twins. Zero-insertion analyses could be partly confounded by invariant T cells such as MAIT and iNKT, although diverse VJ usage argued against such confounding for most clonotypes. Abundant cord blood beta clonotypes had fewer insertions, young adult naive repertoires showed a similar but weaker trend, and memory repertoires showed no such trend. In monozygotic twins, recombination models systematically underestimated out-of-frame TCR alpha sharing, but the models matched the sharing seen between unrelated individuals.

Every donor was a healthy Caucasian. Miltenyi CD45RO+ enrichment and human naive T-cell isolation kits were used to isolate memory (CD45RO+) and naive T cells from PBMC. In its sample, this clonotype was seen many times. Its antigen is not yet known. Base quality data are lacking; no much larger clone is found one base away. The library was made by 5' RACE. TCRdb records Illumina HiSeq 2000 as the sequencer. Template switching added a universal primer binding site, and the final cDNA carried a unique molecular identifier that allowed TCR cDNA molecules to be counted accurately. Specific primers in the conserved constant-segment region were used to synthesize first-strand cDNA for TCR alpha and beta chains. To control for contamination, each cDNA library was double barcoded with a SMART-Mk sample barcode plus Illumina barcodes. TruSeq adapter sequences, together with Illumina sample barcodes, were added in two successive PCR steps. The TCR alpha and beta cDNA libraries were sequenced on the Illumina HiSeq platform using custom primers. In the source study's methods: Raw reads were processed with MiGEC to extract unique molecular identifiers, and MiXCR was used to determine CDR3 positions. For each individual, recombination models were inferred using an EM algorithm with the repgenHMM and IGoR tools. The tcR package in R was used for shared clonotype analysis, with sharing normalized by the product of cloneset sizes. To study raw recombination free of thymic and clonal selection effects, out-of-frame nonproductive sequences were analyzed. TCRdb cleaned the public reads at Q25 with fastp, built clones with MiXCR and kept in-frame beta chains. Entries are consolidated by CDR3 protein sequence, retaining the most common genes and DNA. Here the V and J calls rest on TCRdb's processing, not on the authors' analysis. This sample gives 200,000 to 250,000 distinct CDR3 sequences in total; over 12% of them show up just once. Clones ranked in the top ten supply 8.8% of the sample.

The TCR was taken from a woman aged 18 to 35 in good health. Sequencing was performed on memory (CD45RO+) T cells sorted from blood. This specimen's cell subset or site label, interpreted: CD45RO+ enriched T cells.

The CDR3 protein sequence reads: CASSQGLHQPQHF. The nucleotide sequence is TGTGCCAGCAGTCAAGGCCTCCATCAGCCCCAGCATTTT. The sequence links TRBV6-6 to TRBJ1-5, with an unclear D gene assignment. Trimming at the junction amounts to 5 bases on V and 5 bases on J, and the germline ends lie 10 bases apart. According to the germline V gene (reference sequence), CDR1 reads MNHNY and CDR2 reads SVGAGI. The CDR3 spans 13 residues, from the cysteine through the phenylalanine. The only DNA kept is the CDR3, 39 bases in frame from the first base.